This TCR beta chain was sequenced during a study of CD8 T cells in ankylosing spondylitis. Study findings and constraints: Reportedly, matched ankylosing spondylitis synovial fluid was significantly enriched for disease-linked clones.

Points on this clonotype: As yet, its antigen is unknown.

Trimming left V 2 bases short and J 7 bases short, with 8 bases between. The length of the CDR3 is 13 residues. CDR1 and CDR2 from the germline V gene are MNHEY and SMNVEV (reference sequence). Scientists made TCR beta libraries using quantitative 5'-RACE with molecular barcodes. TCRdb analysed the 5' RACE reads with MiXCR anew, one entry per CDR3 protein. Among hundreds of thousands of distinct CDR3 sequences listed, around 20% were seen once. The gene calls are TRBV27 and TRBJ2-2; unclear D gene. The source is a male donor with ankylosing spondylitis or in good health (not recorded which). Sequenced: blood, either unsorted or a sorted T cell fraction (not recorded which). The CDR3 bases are TGTGCCAGCAGTTTAACCGGAAGCGGGGAGCTGTTTTTT. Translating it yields CASSLTGSGELFF.